Included here is one TCR beta chain sequence, with context. Its antigen is unknown. There are no base qualities to consult, and no much larger clone falls within one base. Reading the germline V gene gives CDR1 SGHRS and CDR2 YFSETQ. The CDR3 holds 16 amino acids from the cysteine to the phenylalanine. CDR3 DNA only is kept here, 48 bases in frame from base 1. Germline trimming: 2 bases from V, 10 bases from J; junction bases outside gene matches: 12. TCR CDR3 regions were amplified from genomic DNA by multiplex PCR using the deep immunoSEQ assay. For each cell subset, the extracted genomic DNA was distributed evenly across all wells of several immunoSEQ 96-well plates, and each plate served as one replicate. For sorted subsets, each replicate PCR was loaded with roughly 0.2 ug genomic DNA, equivalent to 25,000 to 35,000 T cell genomes. Purified libraries were quantified with a Qubit 3.0 fluorometer, sized on a Bioanalyzer 2100, and re-quantified with the KAPA Library Quantification kit. A separate single-read 150-cycle Illumina NextSeq 550 flow cell was used to sequence each immunoSEQ 96-well plate. The paper's processing steps were these. Because the immunoSEQ output held only junctional sequences and lacked quality scores, the filtering could not match the filtering applied to full-length reads. To assign V/J genes and CDR3, sequences were annotated against IMGT germline references using PyIR, a Python wrapper for IgBLAST v1.9. Reads were filtered out if the reads had weak V/J assignments (E-value above 1e-6), no CDR3, stop codons, out-of-frame junctions, or ambiguous translated residues. V3J clonotypes were defined as sequences sharing the same inferred V gene, J gene, and CDR3 amino acid sequence. To compute the percentage overlap between repertoires, the number of shared unique clonotypes was divided by the size of the smaller repertoire. Richness of each repertoire was evaluated using RTK rarefaction, the Chao1 estimator, and Recon v2.1 estimates of unobserved clonotypes. Generation probabilities for all TCRbeta clonotypes obtained by the gDNA method from a handful of donors were computed using OLGA. Sourced from immuneACCESS, this table was stored by TCRdb with only in-frame sequences that have V and J called. A share of the clones is absent; for the studies checked, an unresolved V gene accounts for under half, and the remainder has no known explanation. The V and J calls and the clone size are those of that table, but D and trimming were determined from the DNA. The sample table records millions of clones; less than 95% of these occur just once. The ten largest make up more than 0.95% of the sample.

The data are from a study of shared clonotypes between healthy human individuals (dated by TCRdb to 2018 to 2021). Some background on the complete study: The cohort included a few men and a couple of women between 18 and 49 years of age. For each donor, CD4 naive and CD4 memory were each given three plates, CD8 naive was given two plates, and CD8 memory was given one plate. Per donor, leukapheresis produced somewhere between about 0.94 and 10 billion PBMCs. Libraries were prepared and TCR repertoires were sequenced by different laboratories using diverse techniques, in order to increase sequencing depth and limit assay-specific biases. To estimate repertoire size and how much clonotype sharing occurs between individuals, the study deeply sequenced the blood TCR repertoires of about 5 healthy adults.

CD8 naive samples consisted of CD45RO-negative cells that were positively selected for CCR7, yielding a CD45RA+CCR7+ population without TemRA cells. The donors were healthy, HIV-negative adults who had no recently reported acute infections or vaccinations. Every donor was a Caucasian adult living in Nashville, Tennessee, USA. Blood was obtained by leukapheresis, after which PBMCs were separated by Ficoll-Histopaque density gradient centrifugation and cryopreserved in liquid nitrogen vapor phase. Analytical flow cytometry was used to check the purity and quantity of each magnetically sorted T cell population. Each sorted fraction had its genomic DNA isolated and then quantified by UV absorbance on a Nanodrop 2000c. What the study reported, not specific to this receptor: Even with the large sequencing depth, rarefaction of the sorted-subset datasets indicated that sequencing was incomplete. The small number of donors limited the genetic and exposure-history diversity represented. Sharing across several donors was observed for roughly 5.4% of naive CD4, 3% to 3.5% of naive CD8, roughly 2.4% of memory CD4, and about 0.4% of memory CD8 clonotypes. Larger estimated clonotype richness was generally found for naive subsets than for memory subsets. Clonotypes shared by all four sorted-subset donors showed higher generation probabilities than non-shared clonotypes. Pairwise subsampling led to the expectation that sequencing depth would affect the degree of clonotype sharing among donors. Sampling was restricted to blood, and TCR repertoires in tissue are likely to differ from TCR repertoires in blood.

The sequencing input was naive CD8+ T cells sorted from blood. Taken with the paper, the label for cell subset or site translates to: CD45RA+CCR7+. This TCR derives from a man aged 18 to 35 in good health. The chain joins TRBV5-1 to TRBJ2-1, and TRBD1 matches 10 of the central bases. The nucleotides read TGCGCCAGCAGCTTCTTCTTCGGGACAGGGGATCGGGAGCAGTTCTTC. Its protein reads: CASSFFFGTGDREQFF.